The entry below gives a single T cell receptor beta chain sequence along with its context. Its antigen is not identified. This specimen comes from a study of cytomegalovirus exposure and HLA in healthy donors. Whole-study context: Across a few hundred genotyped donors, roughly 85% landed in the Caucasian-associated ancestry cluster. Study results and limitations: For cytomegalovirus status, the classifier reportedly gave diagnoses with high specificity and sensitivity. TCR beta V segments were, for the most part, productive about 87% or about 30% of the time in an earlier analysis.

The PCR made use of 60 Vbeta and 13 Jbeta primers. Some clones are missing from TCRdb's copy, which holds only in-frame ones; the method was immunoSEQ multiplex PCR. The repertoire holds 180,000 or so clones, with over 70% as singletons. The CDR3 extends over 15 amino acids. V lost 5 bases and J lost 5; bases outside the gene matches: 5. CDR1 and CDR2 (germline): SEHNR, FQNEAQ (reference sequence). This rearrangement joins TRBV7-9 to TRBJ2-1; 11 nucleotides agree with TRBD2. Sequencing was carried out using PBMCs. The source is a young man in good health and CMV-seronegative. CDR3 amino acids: CASSPRLAGHNEQFF. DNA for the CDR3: TGTGCCAGCAGCCCCAGACTAGCGGGGCACAATGAGCAGTTCTTC.